A selection of T cell receptor beta chains follows, all from one sample in a study of T cell responses to AZD1222 COVID-19 vaccine. Clones were sequenced by immunoSEQ multiplex PCR, and TCRdb holds only the in-frame ones, with some missing. The data show approximately 130,000 clones, with about 88% seen just once and approximately 27% held by the top ten. The sequencing used peripheral blood, collected on day 0 of AZD1222 vaccination. These receptor sequences come from an adult in good health. The CDR3 runs from the conserved cysteine through the conserved F or W. A D gene is named only where the DNA matches it firmly. Size is omitted from some rows. Given values are once, few, many or a class for expanded clones.

d_gene,j_gene,len,abundance,v_gene,CDR3aa,CDR3nt
-,TRBJ1-4,13,few,TRBV10-3,CAIRGTSYEKLFF,TGTGCCATCAGGGGCACGTCATATGAAAAACTGTTTTTT
TRBD1,TRBJ1-2,14,-,TRBV5-1,CASSLGTGLHGYTF,TGCGCCAGCAGCTTGGGGACAGGCTTACATGGCTACACCTTC
TRBD2,TRBJ2-7,14,-,TRBV28,CASSSLAGPYEQYF,TGTGCCAGCAGTTCACTAGCGGGCCCCTACGAGCAGTACTTC
-,TRBJ1-1,20,-,TRBV3-1/TRBV3-2,CASSQEGYGVPGAWGTEAFF,TGTGCCAGCAGCCAAGAGGGTTATGGGGTCCCCGGGGCGTGGGGCACTGAAGCTTTCTTT
TRBD1,TRBJ2-2,16,once,TRBV5-4,CASSLGGQGNTGELFF,TGTGCCAGCAGCTTGGGGGGACAGGGTAACACCGGGGAGCTGTTTTTT
TRBD1,TRBJ2-1,15,-,TRBV7-7,CASSIGQGAQDEQFF,TGTGCTAGCAGTATTGGACAGGGGGCGCAGGATGAGCAGTTCTTC
-,TRBJ1-3,16,few,TRBV7-2,CASSGNTGYSGNTIYF,TGTGCCAGCAGCGGAAATACAGGGTACTCTGGAAACACCATATATTTT
-,TRBJ2-1,15,few,TRBV4-3,CASSQDRANYNEQFF,TGCGCCAGCAGCCAAGATCGGGCTAACTACAATGAGCAGTTCTTC
TRBD1,TRBJ2-5,13,-,TRBV2,CASLGTGKETQYF,TGTGCCAGCCTTGGGACAGGGAAAGAGACCCAGTACTTC
TRBD2,TRBJ2-1,15,-,TRBV4-2,CASSQAGGPGDEQFF,TGTGCCAGCAGCCAAGCGGGGGGGCCGGGGGATGAGCAGTTCTTC
-,TRBJ2-3,11,-,TRBV18,CASSFTDTQYF,TGTGCCAGCTCATTCACAGATACGCAGTATTTT
TRBD1,TRBJ2-3,15,-,TRBV19,CASKRQGRVADTQYF,TGTGCCAGTAAGAGACAGGGTCGGGTCGCAGATACGCAGTATTTT
-,TRBJ1-5,16,-,TRBV19,CASSIESWGPNQPQHF,TGTGCCAGTAGTATAGAATCCTGGGGTCCCAATCAGCCCCAGCATTTT
TRBD2,TRBJ2-1,16,-,TRBV10-3,CAISGGTSGGMNEQFF,TGTGCCATCAGTGGGGGCACTAGCGGGGGGATGAATGAGCAGTTCTTC
TRBD1,TRBJ1-6,14,-,TRBV19,CASSTGTGNSPLHF,TGTGCCAGTAGTACCGGGACAGGGAATTCACCCCTCCACTTT
-,TRBJ1-1,12,-,TRBV24-1,CATSDGRGQAFF,TGTGCCACCAGTGATGGACGAGGGCAAGCTTTCTTT
-,TRBJ1-4,13,once,TRBV29-1,CSVSRGGGEKLFF,TGCAGCGTCTCGAGGGGAGGGGGTGAAAAACTGTTTTTT
TRBD1,TRBJ1-6,16,-,TRBV19,CASAGQGASYNSPLHF,TGTGCCAGTGCCGGACAGGGTGCCTCCTATAATTCACCCCTCCACTTT
-,TRBJ2-7,14,-,TRBV25-1,CASSEGQGNDEQYF,TGTGCCAGCAGTGAAGGGCAGGGGAACGACGAGCAGTACTTC
TRBD2,TRBJ2-2,16,-,TRBV5-1,CASSWASGSNTGELFF,TGCGCCAGCAGCTGGGCTAGCGGGTCGAACACCGGGGAGCTGTTTTTT
TRBD2,TRBJ2-1,15,-,TRBV19,CASSPGTSAYNEQFF,TGTGCCAGTAGTCCCGGGACTAGTGCCTACAATGAGCAGTTCTTC
-,TRBJ1-4,15,-,TRBV10-3,CAISEEGGGDEKLFF,TGTGCCATCAGTGAAGAGGGTGGGGGAGATGAAAAACTGTTTTTT
TRBD1,TRBJ1-6,16,-,TRBV27,CASSLYRGLDNSPLHF,TGTGCCAGCAGTTTATACAGGGGCCTTGATAATTCACCCCTCCACTTT
TRBD2,TRBJ2-5,17,-,TRBV29-1,CSVEDPSGRASQETQYF,TGCAGCGTTGAAGATCCTAGCGGGAGGGCCAGCCAAGAGACCCAGTACTTC
TRBD1,TRBJ1-3,15,-,TRBV30,CAWSTEGQGRNTIYF,TGTGCCTGGAGTACGGAAGGACAGGGGCGTAACACCATATATTTT
-,TRBJ1-6,17,-,TRBV5-6,CASSLRDGWTGNSPLHF,TGTGCCAGCAGCTTGCGGGACGGGTGGACGGGTAATTCACCCCTCCACTTT
TRBD1,TRBJ1-1,14,-,TRBV3-1/TRBV3-2,CASSYAGGNTEAFF,TGTGCCAGCAGCTACGCAGGGGGGAACACTGAAGCTTTCTTT
TRBD2,TRBJ2-1,16,-,TRBV28,CASSLPLAGGRHEQFF,TGTGCCAGCAGTTTGCCCCTAGCGGGAGGGAGACATGAGCAGTTCTTC
-,TRBJ1-4,17,-,TRBV4-3,CASSQELAGLSNEKLFF,TGCGCCAGCAGCCAAGAATTGGCTGGACTGAGTAATGAAAAACTGTTTTTT